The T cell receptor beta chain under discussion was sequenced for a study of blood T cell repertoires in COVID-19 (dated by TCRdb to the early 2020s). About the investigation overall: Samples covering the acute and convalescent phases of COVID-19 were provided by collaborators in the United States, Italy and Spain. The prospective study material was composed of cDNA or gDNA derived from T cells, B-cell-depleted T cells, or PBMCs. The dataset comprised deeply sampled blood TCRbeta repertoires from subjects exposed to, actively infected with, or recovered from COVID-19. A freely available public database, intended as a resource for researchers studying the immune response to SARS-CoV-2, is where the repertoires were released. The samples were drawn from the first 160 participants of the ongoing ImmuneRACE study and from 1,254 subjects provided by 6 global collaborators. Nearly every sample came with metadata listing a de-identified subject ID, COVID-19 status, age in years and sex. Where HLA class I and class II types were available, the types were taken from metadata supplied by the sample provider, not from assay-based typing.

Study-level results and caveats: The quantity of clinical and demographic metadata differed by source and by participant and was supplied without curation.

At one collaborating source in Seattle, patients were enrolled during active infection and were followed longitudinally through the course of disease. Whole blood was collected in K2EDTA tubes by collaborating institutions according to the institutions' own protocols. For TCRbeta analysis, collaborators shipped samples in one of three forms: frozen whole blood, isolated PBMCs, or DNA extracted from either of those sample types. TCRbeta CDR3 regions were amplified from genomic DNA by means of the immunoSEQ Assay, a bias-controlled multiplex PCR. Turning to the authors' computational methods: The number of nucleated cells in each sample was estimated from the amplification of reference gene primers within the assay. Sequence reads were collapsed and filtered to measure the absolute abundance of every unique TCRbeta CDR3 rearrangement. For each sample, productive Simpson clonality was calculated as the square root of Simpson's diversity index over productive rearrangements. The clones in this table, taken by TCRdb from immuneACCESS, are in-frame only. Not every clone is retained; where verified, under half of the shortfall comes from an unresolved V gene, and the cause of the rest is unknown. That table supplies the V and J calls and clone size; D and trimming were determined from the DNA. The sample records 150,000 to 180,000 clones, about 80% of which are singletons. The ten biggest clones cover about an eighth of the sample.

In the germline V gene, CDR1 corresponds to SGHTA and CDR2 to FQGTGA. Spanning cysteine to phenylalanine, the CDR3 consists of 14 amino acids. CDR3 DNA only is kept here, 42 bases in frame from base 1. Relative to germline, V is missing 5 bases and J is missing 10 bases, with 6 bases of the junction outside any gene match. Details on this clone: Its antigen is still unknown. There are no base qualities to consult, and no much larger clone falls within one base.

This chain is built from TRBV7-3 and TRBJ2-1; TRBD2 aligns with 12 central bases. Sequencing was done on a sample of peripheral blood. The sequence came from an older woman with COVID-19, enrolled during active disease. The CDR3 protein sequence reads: CASSVGLAGSEQFF. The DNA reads TGTGCCAGCAGCGTGGGACTAGCGGGTTCCGAGCAGTTCTTC.